This T cell receptor (beta chain) was documented in a study of shared clonotypes between healthy human individuals. The germline V gene has CDR1 MDHEN and CDR2 SYDVKM. The ends were cut back, 5 bases at V and 0 bases at J, with 12 bases in the middle. The CDR3 contains 15 residues. The data were produced by immunoSEQ multiplex PCR, yet TCRdb's version contains in-frame clones alone and is incomplete. The sample lists roughly 2.4 million clones, approximately 94% seen once, with over 0.1% in the top ten. This clone was counted once. V usage is TRBV28 and J usage is TRBJ2-3; D not resolved. Sequenced sample: naive CD4+ T cells sorted from blood. Stated subset: CD45RA+ positively selected. The clonotype comes from a young man in good health. The CDR3 DNA reads TGTGCCAGCAGTCTCTATAGAACTAGCACAGATACGCAGTATTTT. Residues: CASSLYRTSTDTQYF.